Following are 9 T cell receptor beta chains from one sample sequenced in a study of monozygotic twins with inflammatory bowel disease. TCRdb re-called the 5' RACE reads; one entry per CDR3 protein, DNA not given. This sample's table has 400,000 to 500,000 distinct CDR3 sequences. Sequencing was done on a sample of blood. These receptor sequences come from a human donor with ulcerative colitis or Crohn's disease, or a healthy co-twin of an affected twin (not recorded which).

CDR3 residues: CASSAGDRTTYEQYF. The V and J genes are TRBV5-1 and TRBJ2-7; the TCRdb call, TRBD1, lacks DNA for checking. CDR3 length: 15 amino acids. The germline V gene has CDR1 SGHRS and CDR2 YFSETQ. The variable domain in full, completed from reference TRBV5-1 and TRBJ2-7, reads KAGVTQTPRYLIKTRGQQVTLSCSPISGHRSVSWYQQTPGQGLQFLFEYFSETQRNKGNFPGRFSGRQFSNSRSEMNVSTLELGDSALYLCASSAGDRTTYEQYFGPGTRLTVT.

The rearrangement joins TRBV3-1 to TRBJ2-7; the D call from TCRdb, TRBD2, cannot be confirmed without DNA. This CDR3 spans 16 amino acids. Germline CDR1 and CDR2: LGHDT and YNNKEL (reference sequence). The CDR3 spells CASSPGTSGSDNEQYF.

The chain combines TRBV12-3 or TRBV12-4 with TRBJ2-3; with no DNA, the TCRdb D assignment of TRBD2 cannot be verified. The CDR3 contains 16 residues. CDR3 loop: CASSPGGLASTDTQYF.

The J gene is TRBJ2-2, the V gene TRBV7-9; the D call of TRBD2 rests on TCRdb alone, since no DNA is present to check it. Germline loops: CDR1 SEHNR, CDR2 FQNEAQ (reference sequence). The CDR3 has 17 residues. The CDR3 region is CASSSGEAGGPTGELFF.

Here the CDR3 reads CAISENRGNNEKLFF. The chain employs TRBV10-3 and TRBJ1-4; TCRdb returns TRBD1, unconfirmable since there is no DNA. Per germline, CDR1 ENHRY and CDR2 SYGVKD. The CDR3 runs 15 residues.

The J gene is TRBJ2-1, the V gene TRBV10-3; TCRdb's D gene call, TRBD1, goes unchecked for lack of DNA. The CDR3 loop spans 13 amino acids. CDR1 is ENHRY, CDR2 SYGVKD, per germline. CDR3 loop: CANSPGGYNEQFF.

The V call is TRBV5-1, the J call TRBJ1-4; there is no DNA to check the TCRdb D call of TRBD1. The CDR3 has 15 residues. CDR1 is SGHRS and CDR2 is YFSETQ in the germline V gene. This CDR3 is CASSGGQGTNEKLFF.

This chain links TRBV7-2 with TRBJ1-6. The CDR3 spans 16 residues. Germline assignment: CDR1 SGHTA and CDR2 FQGNSA. The CDR3 region is CASSGLVQPYNSPLHF.

The chain employs TRBV4-3 and TRBJ2-2; the TCRdb D gene call, TRBD1, has no DNA to confirm it. Germline V CDR1 and CDR2: LGHNA, YSLEER. The CDR3 runs to 16 residues. The CDR3: CASSQDRGRHTGELFF.